The table lists the clone carrying this T cell receptor (beta chain) with a few counts. This sample is part of a study of blood T cell repertoires in COVID-19. The repertoire was sequenced with immunoSEQ multiplex PCR; TCRdb's copy has only in-frame clones and lacks some. The sample has 150,000 or so clones, around 88% seen once. Germline lookup yields CDR1 SGDLS and CDR2 YYNGEE. The CDR3 has 11 amino acids. Trimming took 7 bases from V and 8 from J, leaving 12 bases between them. The V gene is TRBV9, the J gene TRBJ1-2; D not certain. The sequenced sample was peripheral blood. The sequence came from a human donor in a cohort sampled during active COVID-19. The CDR3 loop is CASGPRGGYTF. CDR3 sequence (DNA): TGTGCCAGCGGCCCCAGAGGAGGCTACACCTTC.